This T cell receptor (beta chain) was identified during a study of OX40 agonist ivuxolimab in advanced cancers. Study summary: The dose-escalation cohort had hepatocellular carcinoma, melanoma, renal cell or head and neck cancer. General study results and limits: Averaging showed that CD8+ T cells had more expanded clones than CD4+ did.

The method was immunoSEQ multiplex PCR; TCRdb's version includes in-frame clones alone and lacks a portion of them. The sample consists of around 68,000 clones, 86% of them appearing once. Worth noting for this clone: What it recognizes is unknown.

J lost 8 bases, V lost 5 bases, and 11 bases had no gene match. The CDR3 sequence is 15 residues long. The germline gives CDR1 SNHLY, CDR2 FYNNEI. This clonotype was obtained from an adult with an advanced solid tumor such as melanoma, head and neck, liver or kidney cancer. The chain links TRBV2 to TRBJ1-5; 8 bases are shared with TRBD1. This sample comprised CD4+ or CD8+ T cells sorted from blood, obtained in a trial of the OX40 agonist ivuxolimab. CDR3 protein: CASSPGTGVGEPQHF. As DNA, the CDR3 is TGTGCCAGCAGTCCCGGGACAGGTGTGGGAGAGCCCCAGCATTTT.